The rows below give T cell receptor beta chains drawn from one sample of a study of CD4 T cells in relation to SARS-CoV-2 and coronaviruses. TCRdb's copy holds only in-frame clones and misses some; the assay was immunoSEQ multiplex PCR. Among about 29,000 clones listed, roughly 78% were seen once. These receptors' targets are unknown. Sequencing used CD4+ T cells from PBMCs, cultured in vitro. The origin of the receptors is a human donor in good health. Both conserved end residues are part of each CDR3. Fields, in order: V gene, J gene, D gene, clone size, CDR3 DNA, CDR3 protein. A D gene is named only where the DNA matches it firmly. Only part of the rows carry a size: once, few, many, or a class if the clone is expanded.

TRBV3-1/TRBV3-2,TRBJ1-4,-,few,TGTGCCAGCAGCCCCCACCTGGCAACTAATGAAAAACTGTTTTTT,CASSPHLATNEKLFF
TRBV5-4,TRBJ2-5,TRBD1,-,TGTGCCAGCAGCACCCGGACAGGGATGAAGACCCAGTACTTC,CASSTRTGMKTQYF
TRBV29-1,TRBJ1-3,-,-,TGCAGCGTGTTGAAAAACTCTGGAAACACCATATATTTT,CSVLKNSGNTIYF
TRBV4-1,TRBJ1-1,-,-,TGCGCCAGCAGCCAAAGGGGCGAGGACACTGAAGCTTTCTTT,CASSQRGEDTEAFF
TRBV5-1,TRBJ2-3,TRBD2,-,TGCGCCAGCAGCCCTACTAGCGAGTCGACAGATACGCAGTATTTT,CASSPTSESTDTQYF
TRBV4-3,TRBJ2-4,TRBD2,-,TGCGCCAGCAGCCAAGGCCTGGGAGGGACCAAAAACATTCAGTACTTC,CASSQGLGGTKNIQYF
TRBV20-1,TRBJ2-7,-,-,TGCAGTACCCGAATTATTGACGAGCAGTACTTC,CSTRIIDEQYF
TRBV10-3,TRBJ2-3,-,-,TGTGCCATCAGTGTGGGTGAGGGCCTAACAGATACGCAGTATTTT,CAISVGEGLTDTQYF
TRBV4-3,TRBJ2-3,-,-,TGCGCCAGCAGCCAAGATGAACTTAACACAGATACGCAGTATTTT,CASSQDELNTDTQYF
TRBV7-2,TRBJ1-4,-,once,TGTGCCAGCAGCTTAGTGTGGGCTGAAAAACTGTTTTTT,CASSLVWAEKLFF
TRBV6-1,TRBJ2-7,TRBD2,-,TGTGCCAGCAGCGAAGTCCGGGAGGTCAACACCTCCTACGAGCAGTACTTC,CASSEVREVNTSYEQYF
TRBV6-5,TRBJ1-5,TRBD1,-,TGTGCCACCTGGGGAGGGGGCATTCAGCCCCAGCATTTT,CATWGGGIQPQHF
TRBV3-1/TRBV3-2,TRBJ1-4,-,-,TGTGCCAGCAGCCAAGATCAGGGTATACAAGAAAAACTGTTTTTT,CASSQDQGIQEKLFF
TRBV3-1/TRBV3-2,TRBJ1-3,-,-,TGTGCCAGCAGCCTTAGCAGGACGGCGGGAAACACCATATATTTT,CASSLSRTAGNTIYF